Sequencing of this T cell receptor (beta chain) was carried out in a study of OX40 agonist ivuxolimab in advanced cancers. Study-level information: Patients were dosed intravenously with ivuxolimab at 0.01 to 10 mg/kg every 2 weeks. Averaging roughly 60 years in age, with a range of about 20 to 90, the cohort was approximately 87% male. Partial response was recorded in three patients: one hepatocellular carcinoma and two cutaneous melanoma cases. Study results and caveats: Clonal expansion in partial responders at 0.1-3.0 mg/kg ranked among the lowest.

The V gene lost 4 bases and the J gene lost 4 bases, with 6 bases spanning the gap. The germline V gene encodes CDR1 SGHDT and CDR2 YYEEEE. This CDR3 comprises 11 residues. Details on this clone: No antigen is known for it.

Sequenced by immunoSEQ multiplex PCR; TCRdb stores in-frame clones only, minus some. The table includes 40,000 to 50,000 clones, 85% to 90% detected once. The chain recombines TRBV5-6 with TRBJ2-7; D is unresolved. The TCR comes from an adult with an advanced solid tumor such as melanoma, head and neck, liver or kidney cancer. The sample consisted of CD4+ or CD8+ T cells sorted from blood, taken in a trial of the OX40 agonist ivuxolimab. The DNA for the CDR3 is TGTGCCAGCAGCCGGATGTACGAGCAGTACTTC. This gives the protein CASSRMYEQYF.